The present TCR beta chain was sequenced within a study of cytotoxic CD8 clonotypes in ibrutinib-treated CLL (dated by TCRdb to the early 2020s). Some background on the complete study: The cohort had some eleven relapsed/refractory and around 15 treatment-naive patients; around 17 were IGHV unmutated. Of the 90 or so participants in the trial, about two dozen had longitudinal samples available. Responses were partial in around 24 patients and complete in 2; after median about 68 months follow-up, around 15 stayed in remission and 12 progressed. On average, each sample yielded roughly 260,000 productive templates and roughly 95,000 productive rearrangements. Patients were still on ibrutinib when every remission and progressive disease sample was collected. Samples at response were collected after a median of about twelve months of treatment, with a range of roughly 6 to 40 months. Cryopreserved peripheral blood mononuclear cells were collected at three points: before therapy, at response, and at either sustained remission or disease progression.

The investigation overall reported the following: Sustained-remission and progressing patients did not have matched sampling times, and lymph node repertoires were not examined. Public clonotypes were rare and either contracted or stayed stable during treatment, and the rise in clonality at ibrutinib response reflected the expansion of private clonotypes. Clonality increased at ibrutinib response, stayed stable in sustained remission, and fell back toward baseline at progression. Baseline clonality exceeded that of age-matched healthy donors and correlated strongly with circulating CD8+ T-cell counts.

Notes on this clone: Its antigen is currently not known. No base-level quality is on record; no much larger clone is a single base apart.

The time point label of this sample denotes: roughly 2 years on ibrutinib. For TCR beta library preparation, approximately 2 micrograms of genomic DNA were extracted from the cryopreserved PBMCs. Longitudinal blood samples from CLL patients on ibrutinib monotherapy were analyzed using high-throughput TCR beta sequencing. Patients were enrolled in a phase 2 open-label single-center ibrutinib monotherapy trial. A MiSeq instrument was used for deep resolution sequencing, which targeted depths ranging from 1 in 1 million up to 1 in 200,000 T cells, with coverage averaging 10x for each clonotype. TCR beta libraries were generated with the immunoSEQ hsTCRB Kit. The study's own analysis went as follows. The data were analyzed with ImmunoSEQ Analyzer and ImmunoSEQ Data Assistant, and V, D and J gene assignments followed IMGT definitions. Clonality, which ranges from 0 to 1, was calculated by subtracting the normalized Shannon entropy of productive rearrangement frequencies from one. Only overrepresented clonotypes making up at least 0.05% of each patient's repertoire were included in the public clonotype analysis. Repertoires from more than ten age-matched healthy donors in immuneACCESS were used as clonality controls. Not all clones reach the TCRdb copy of this immuneACCESS table, which keeps in-frame sequences only. Checked studies attribute under half of the gap to unresolved V genes and leave the rest unexplained. The DNA was the basis for D and trimming; V, J and clone size are from that table. This sample comprises about 140,000 clones, about 80% of them detected only once. Approximately 5.1% of the sample is held by the ten biggest clonotypes.

The CDR3 has 13 amino acids, counting the end cysteine and phenylalanine. Only the CDR3 DNA stays, 39 bases, in frame from base 1. The germline V gene encodes CDR1 MNHNY and CDR2 SVGAGI (reference sequence). The junction shows trimming of 6 bases on V and 7 bases on J, and the gene matches do not reach 5 bases of it. The source is a human donor with chronic lymphocytic leukemia. The material was PBMCs, obtained after 24 months of ibrutinib treatment. The chain uses TRBV6-6 and TRBJ1-5; TRBD1 agrees with 8 junctional bases. This receptor has the CDR3 CASRQGGYQPQHF. The bases read TGTGCCAGCAGACAGGGGGGGTACCAGCCCCAGCATTTT.